This TCR beta chain was recorded in a study of T-cell reconstitution after alpha-beta-depleted transplantation in children. The length of the CDR3 is 16 residues. Molecular barcoding with unique molecular identifiers was used for the TCRbeta library. TCRdb called the PCR reads again in MiXCR, with one record for every CDR3 protein. The data contain 500,000 to 600,000 distinct CDR3 sequences, around a third of them singletons. The sequence came from a human donor who donated a stem cell graft to a child with aplastic anemia. The starting material was PBMCs from the stem cell graft donor, obtained from the stem cell graft. The chain has TRBV21-1 and TRBJ2-1. TRBV21-1 is classified as a pseudogene. The CDR3 is CASSKARGSSYNEQFF. For the CDR3, the DNA is TGTGCCAGCAGCAAAGCGCGGGGGAGCTCCTACAATGAGCAGTTCTTC.